Listed below are T cell receptor beta chains from one sample, sequenced in a study of blood T cell repertoires in COVID-19. Method: immunoSEQ multiplex PCR; TCRdb's copy keeps in-frame clones and lacks some. The top ten clones hold 3.6% of a sample with about 170,000 clones, around four fifths of them seen once. The sequenced material came from PBMCs or T cells enriched from blood (not recorded which). All receptors derive from a woman aged 50 to 60 in a cohort exposed to, infected with or recovered from COVID-19 (not recorded which). CDR3s include the opening cysteine and the closing phenylalanine or tryptophan. D genes are given only for firm matches. Where a row states a size, it is once, few, many or the class of an expanded clone; other rows omit it.

-	TRBJ2-7	TRBD1	TRBV28	15	CASSPSSRGLYEQYF
-	TRBJ2-5	TRBD2	TRBV20-1	14	CSASETSGGKTQYF
-	TRBJ1-2	-	TRBV20-1	11	CSASADYGYTF
once	TRBJ2-7	-	TRBV7-9	14	CASSFSTDSYEQYF
few	TRBJ1-4	TRBD1	TRBV9	14	CASSAGQGMEKLFF
-	TRBJ1-1	-	TRBV27	16	CASIRGGEGGNTEAFF
-	TRBJ2-1	-	TRBV6-5	13	CASSSPGSNEQFF
-	TRBJ2-3	TRBD2	TRBV6-2/TRBV6-3	17	CASSYRLAGDHTDTQYF
-	TRBJ2-7	TRBD1	TRBV6-4	15	CASSDEDRGPYEQYF
few	TRBJ1-4	-	TRBV4-1	17	CASSPGGQANTNEKLFF
-	TRBJ2-1	-	TRBV18	17	CASSPKLGDLLYNEQFF
once	TRBJ2-1	-	TRBV19	11	CASSIVSEQFF
-	TRBJ2-3	-	TRBV11-3	13	CASSLEPGSTQYF
few	TRBJ2-2	TRBD1	TRBV29-1	15	CSVEGRQGAHGELFF
-	TRBJ1-3	-	TRBV9	18	CASSSPPGGGQGGNTIYF
-	TRBJ1-3	-	TRBV3-1/TRBV3-2	14	CASSLQLSGNTIYF
-	TRBJ2-2	TRBD2	TRBV2	16	CASSETVAGGTGELFF
once	TRBJ2-1	TRBD1	TRBV27	17	CASSLRTTGLSYNEQFF
-	TRBJ1-5	-	TRBV6-4	15	CASSGGGRFRQPQHF
-	TRBJ2-3	-	TRBV5-6	18	CATTLKEVAFFSTDTQYF
few	TRBJ2-1	-	TRBV12-3/TRBV12-4	11	CASSTDREQFF
-	TRBJ2-3	-	TRBV19	13	CASIEPSTDTQYF
once	TRBJ1-5	-	TRBV28	14	CASKTEPLNQPQHF
-	TRBJ2-5	TRBD2	TRBV9	19	CASSVGERGSGGVGETQYF
-	TRBJ2-3	TRBD2	TRBV5-1	19	CASSLSPGLAGRAADTQYF
few	TRBJ2-5	TRBD2	TRBV4-2	19	CASSQGPRTSGRRVETQYF